The next 11 T cell receptor beta chains were all read from a single sample in a study of shared clonotypes between healthy human individuals. Using immunoSEQ multiplex PCR, the repertoire was profiled, and TCRdb retains in-frame clones only, with some absent. The table includes some 630,000 clones, around 96% detected once. Cells designated naive CD8 were CD45RO-negative and were positively selected for CCR7, with terminally differentiated effector memory CD45RA+ cells excluded. Sequencing was performed on naive CD8+ T cells sorted from blood. The receptors derive from a woman in her twenties or thirties in good health.

The chain recombines TRBV29-1 with TRBJ2-1; 8 bases are shared with TRBD2. CDR1 and CDR2 (germline): SQVTM, ANQGSEA. Germline trimming cut 2 bases from V and 3 bases from J; bases unmatched to any gene: 9. The CDR3 extends over 16 amino acids. For the CDR3, the DNA is TGCAGCGTTGAATCTACTAGCGGCCTATTCTACAATGAGCAGTTCTTC. This gives the protein CSVESTSGLFYNEQFF.

J is TRBJ2-7 and V is TRBV6-5; D is perhaps TRBD1 or TRBD2 (6 bases each). Germline V gene lookup returns CDR1 MNHEY and CDR2 SVGAGI. V was shortened by 4 bases and J by 0 bases, with 13 bases between the two germline ends. The CDR3 is made up of 15 amino acids. This CDR3 is CASSSKGGSSYEQYF. The CDR3 nucleotides read TGTGCCAGCAGTTCCAAAGGGGGGAGCTCCTACGAGCAGTACTTC.

The V gene is TRBV28, the J gene TRBJ2-1; the match to TRBD1 covers 7 bases. V dropped 5 bases and J dropped 6; count of bases not matched to a gene: 10. This CDR3 has 15 amino acids. In germline, CDR1 is MDHEN, CDR2 SYDVKM. CDR3 DNA sequence: TGTGCCAGCAGTCCACCGGGACAGTTAGGCAATGAGCAGTTCTTC. Translation gives CASSPPGQLGNEQFF.

V is TRBV7-4 and J is TRBJ2-5; 9 bases map to TRBD1. This CDR3 is built from 15 residues. The germline CDR1 and CDR2 sequences are SGHVT and SQSDAQ. Losses at the gene ends were 5 bases for V and 2 bases for J; bases not matched to a gene: 6. The CDR3 DNA reads as TGTGCCAGCAGCGTTTACAGGGGGCAACAAGAGACCCAGTACTTC. Protein: CASSVYRGQQETQYF.

The chain is built from TRBV6-1 and TRBJ2-5; maybe TRBD2 (6 bases). The CDR3 is 17 residues long. CDR1 and CDR2 (germline): MNHNS, SASEGT. Trimming took off 0 bases at V and 1 base at J, with 15 bases between the two ends. The CDR3 nucleotides are TGTGCCAGCAGTGAAGCTAGGAGAGGGGAGGTCCAAGAGACCCAGTACTTC. It codes for CASSEARRGEVQETQYF.

The chain links TRBV11-2 to TRBJ2-1; D gene ambiguous. The CDR3 covers 14 residues. The germline CDR1 and CDR2 sequences are SGHAT and FQNNGV. V was pared by 3 bases and J by 0 bases, with 6 bases between. CDR3 sequence reads: CASSLTGSYNEQFF. CDR3 DNA: TGTGCCAGCAGCTTGACTGGCTCCTACAATGAGCAGTTCTTC.

This chain links TRBV5-5 with TRBJ1-2; D ambiguous. V shed 2 bases and J shed 6 bases, with 11 bases lying between them. CDR1 and CDR2 from the germline V gene are SGHKS and YYEKEE (reference sequence). CDR3 size: 13 residues. CDR3 in DNA: TGTGCCAGCAGCTTAATGGCAACCCATGGCTACACCTTC. It encodes CASSLMATHGYTF.

In this sample, this clone turned up once. CDR3 nucleotide sequence: TGTGCCAGCAGCTCGGACAGGGGTTCCGCCTACAATGAGCAGTTCTTC. Protein: CASSSDRGSAYNEQFF. The V gene is TRBV7-9, the J gene TRBJ2-1, with 9 positions matching TRBD1. There are 16 residues in the CDR3. Germline loops: CDR1 SEHNR, CDR2 FQNEAQ (reference sequence). V lost 4 bases and J lost 2; bases outside the gene matches: 6.

This clone was recorded only once. This chain links TRBV2 with TRBJ1-1; D gene uncertain. V lost 1 base, J lost 2 bases, and 11 bases lay in between. The length of the CDR3 is 15 residues. Germline assignment: CDR1 SNHLY and CDR2 FYNNEI. CDR3 in amino acids: CASSEVPSRNTEAFF. The CDR3 bases are TGTGCCAGCAGTGAAGTCCCGAGCAGAAACACTGAAGCTTTCTTT. The full variable domain, rest sourced from reference TRBV2 and TRBJ1-1, is EPEVTQTPSHQVTQMGQEVILRCVPISNHLYFYWYRQILGQKVEFLVSFYNNEISEKSEIFDDQFSVERPDGSNFTLKIRSTKLEDSAMYFCASSEVPSRNTEAFFGQGTRLTVV.

The genes are TRBV7-9 and TRBJ1-5; 12 bases align to TRBD1. The CDR3 extends over 16 amino acids. CDR1 and CDR2 from the germline V gene are SEHNR and FQNEAQ (reference sequence). Germline trimming cut 4 bases from V and 7 bases from J; bases unmatched to any gene: 8. CDR3 sequence: CASSWGQGALEQPQHF. Here the CDR3 DNA reads TGTGCCAGCAGCTGGGGACAGGGGGCTCTAGAGCAGCCCCAGCATTTT.

J is TRBJ2-3 and V is TRBV10-2; D is possibly TRBD1 or TRBD2 (7 bases each). CDR1 and CDR2 (germline): WSHSY, SAAADI. Trimming shortened V by 4 bases and J by 4 bases, and 12 bases separated the two germline ends. The CDR3 has 14 amino acids. CDR3 nucleotide sequence: TGCGCCAGCAGTGGAAGCGGGACAGCAGATACGCAGTATTTT. Translation: CASSGSGTADTQYF.